This record covers a single T cell receptor beta chain. Its specificity is unknown. The PCR had 60 Vbeta and 13 Jbeta primers. Clones were sequenced by immunoSEQ multiplex PCR, and TCRdb holds only the in-frame ones, with some missing. The sample yields some 100,000 clones, about 79% seen once. CDR3 length: 18 residues. The germline V gene has CDR1 SGHRS and CDR2 YFSETQ. J gave up 2 bases and V 5 bases, and 11 bases lay outside the gene matches. This specimen belongs to a study of cytomegalovirus exposure and HLA in healthy donors. General observations from the study: A later analysis linked a missense DCLRE1C variant to TCR beta V- and J-gene trimming.

The rearrangement links TRBV5-1 to TRBJ2-5, with TRBD2 matching 14 bases. The receptor's source is a female donor in good health and CMV-seropositive. Material: PBMCs. In DNA form, the CDR3 reads TGCGCCAGCAGGGGGACGAAGGGGACTAGCGGGAGACAAGAGACCCAGTACTTC. Translated: CASRGTKGTSGRQETQYF. Together with reference TRBV5-1 and TRBJ2-5, the CDR3 gives the full variable domain: KAGVTQTPRYLIKTRGQQVTLSCSPISGHRSVSWYQQTPGQGLQFLFEYFSETQRNKGNFPGRFSGRQFSNSRSEMNVSTLELGDSALYLCASRGTKGTSGRQETQYFGPGTRLLVL.